The clone carrying this T cell receptor (beta chain) came up many times. Antigen: not known. Amplification of TCR beta CDR3 regions used RNA as the template. Primed by the HTBI set, a first-round RT-PCR was run on the TCR CDR3. TCRdb re-called the multiplex PCR reads with MiXCR, one entry per CDR3 protein. The table has fewer than 450,000 distinct CDR3 sequences, about 18% seen once. The sample is drawn from a study of T cells in Graves' hyperthyroidism and ophthalmopathy. When hyperthyroidism was first diagnosed, the blood sample was taken, preceding any ophthalmopathy symptoms. Germline CDR1 LNHDA, CDR2 SQIVND (reference sequence). V was pared by 3 bases and J by 5 bases, with 8 bases between. This CDR3 has 13 amino acids. General study findings and limits: Among clonotypes expanded in thyroid above 0.001, most were also found in blood.

This receptor was identified in a woman younger than 45 with Graves' hyperthyroidism that later progressed to Graves' ophthalmopathy. The specimen was blood. The genes are TRBV19 and TRBJ2-1; no firm D call. The CDR3 region is CASSMAKNNEQFF. In nucleotides, the CDR3 is TGTGCCAGTAGTATGGCCAAAAACAATGAGCAGTTCTTC.